Shown below are 28 T cell receptor beta chains from a single sample sequenced in a study of metastatic and nonmetastatic thyroid tumors (dated by TCRdb to the early 2020s). No treatment had been received by any patient before thyroid surgery. Library creation used PCR. TCRdb shows the sequencer as Illumina HiSeq 4000. The raw public reads went through TCRdb reprocessing: fastp at Q25, MiXCR clone calling, in-frame beta chains kept. The sample records roughly 18,000 clones, about 19% of which are singletons. About a sixth of the sample is held by the ten biggest clonotypes. The sequencing sample was made of tumor tissue. The receptors were gathered from a female donor with papillary thyroid cancer or a benign thyroid nodule (not recorded which). Some clones in this sample may be carry-over from other donors' samples.

The chain is built from TRBV2 and TRBJ1-1; 8 bases map to TRBD1. The CDR3 sequence is 16 residues long. Trimming took 3 bases from V and 1 from J; bases not matched to a gene: 7. The germline gives CDR1 SNHLY, CDR2 FYNNEI. The CDR3 sequence is CASSEYHQGANTEAFF. DNA for the CDR3: TGTGCCAGCAGTGAGTACCACCAGGGGGCGAACACTGAAGCTTTCTTT.

By sample share, this clone is medium-sized. The chain employs TRBV6-1 and TRBJ1-3; weak D call: TRBD1 (6 bases). The CDR3 is 14 residues long. Per the germline V gene, CDR1 is MNHNS and CDR2 is SASEGT. V lost 7 bases, J lost 2 bases, and 12 bases lay in between. CDR3 in DNA: TGTGCCAGCAATCCAGGGGTTACTGGAAACACCATATATTTT. Translated: CASNPGVTGNTIYF.

This clone was seen a single time. The chain links TRBV11-3 to TRBJ2-7, with D perhaps TRBD1 (6 bases). The CDR3 length is 13 residues. V lost 5 bases, J lost 3 bases, and 11 bases lay in between. Germline V CDR1 and CDR2: SGHNT, YENEEA. The CDR3 here is CASSNPDSYEQYF. CDR3 DNA: TGTGCCAGCAGCAACCCGGACAGCTACGAGCAGTACTTC.

As for this clone: One end of the junction fails to match germline, which may point to a read error. DNA of the CDR3: TGCGCCAGCAGCTTATCACAGGCCGTCTTTAGGGAGCAGTACTTC. As protein: CASSLSQAVFREQYF. V usage is TRBV7-2 and J usage is TRBJ2-7, with D perhaps TRBD1 (5 bases). CDR1 SGHTA and CDR2 FQGNSA come from the germline V gene. CDR3 size: 15 residues.

The chain has TRBV3-1 and TRBJ1-1, with 11 nucleotides matching TRBD1. Germline V lookup: CDR1 LGHDT, CDR2 YNNKEL (reference sequence). The CDR3 consists of 15 residues. Trimming took 5 bases from V and 5 from J; bases not matched to a gene: 7. CDR3 in amino acids: CASSKLGQGVTEAFF. Here the CDR3 DNA reads TGTGCCAGCAGCAAACTGGGACAGGGGGTTACTGAAGCTTTCTTT.

This clone appeared many times. The chain has TRBV29-1 and TRBJ1-1; no definite D call. With 5 bases removed from V and 5 bases from J, the gap between germline ends came to 12 bases. Germline V gives CDR1 SQVTM, CDR2 ANQGSEA. The CDR3 runs 12 residues. CDR3 amino acids: CSVSAEATEAFF. The CDR3 coding sequence is TGCAGCGTTTCGGCAGAGGCGACTGAAGCTTTCTTT. The variable domain in full, with the rest retrieved from reference TRBV29-1 and TRBJ1-1, is SAVISQKPSRDICQRGTSLTIQCQVDSQVTMMFWYRQQPGQSLTLIATANQGSEATYESGFVIDKFPISRPNLTFSTLTVSNMSPEDSSIYLCSVSAEATEAFFGQGTRLTVV.

The sample holds many counts of this clone. The gene calls are TRBV11-2 and TRBJ2-3; no clear D. Germline V gives CDR1 SGHAT, CDR2 FQNNGV. V lost 1 base and J 4 bases, leaving 3 bases between the germline ends. This CDR3 is built from 12 residues. CDR3 DNA: TGTGCCAGCAGCTTAGGCTCAGATACGCAGTATTTT. Its translation is CASSLGSDTQYF. The full variable domain, rest sourced from reference TRBV11-2 and TRBJ2-3, is EAGVAQSPRYKIIEKRQSVAFWCNPISGHATLYWYQQILGQGPKLLIQFQNNGVVDDSQLPKDRFSAERLKGVDSTLKIQPAKLEDSAVYLCASSLGSDTQYFGPGTRLTVL.

The rearrangement links TRBV6-1 to TRBJ1-1, with 7 bases that match TRBD1. Germline values: CDR1 MNHNS, CDR2 SASEGT. V shed 5 bases, J shed 5 bases, and the junction held 8 bases outside the gene matches. The CDR3 has 14 residues. Written as DNA, the CDR3 is TGTGCCAGCAGTTTGACCAGGGGGAGGACTGAAGCTTTCTTT. This translates into CASSLTRGRTEAFF.

This clone was detected many times. V is TRBV7-8 and J is TRBJ2-7; 7 bases are a match to TRBD2. The J segment lost 2 bases and the V segment lost 3 bases, leaving 7 bases of the junction unmatched. There are 15 residues in the CDR3. CDR1 is SGHVS, CDR2 FQNEAQ, per germline. CDR3: CASSLPGLGTYEQYF. Here the CDR3 DNA reads TGTGCCAGCAGCTTGCCTGGACTAGGGACCTACGAGCAGTACTTC.

Ten or more counts support this clone. The genes are TRBV6-1 and TRBJ1-1; 8 nucleotides agree with TRBD1. This CDR3 is 13 amino acids long. The germline V gene has CDR1 MNHNS and CDR2 SASEGT. Losses at the gene ends were 3 bases for V and 5 bases for J; bases not matched to a gene: 2. The CDR3 coding sequence is TGTGCCAGCAGTGAGCAGGGGGCAACTGAAGCTTTCTTT. As protein: CASSEQGATEAFF.

This clone has more than one count but fewer than ten. The chain employs TRBV27 and TRBJ2-6; no reliable D call. The V end was cut by 4 bases, the J end by 0 bases, with 7 bases between. CDR1 is MNHEY and CDR2 is SMNVEV in the germline V gene (reference sequence). CDR3 length: 15 residues. CDR3 protein: CASSSGRSGANVLTF. CDR3 in DNA: TGTGCCAGCAGTTCTGGTCGCTCTGGGGCCAACGTCCTGACTTTC.

At least ten counts were recorded for this clone. Written as DNA, the CDR3 is TGTGCCATCAGCGCTCAGGGGGCGGGCACTGAAGCTTTCTTT. It translates to CAISAQGAGTEAFF. The V and J genes are TRBV10-3 and TRBJ1-1; 8 positions agree with TRBD1. Germline CDR1 is ENHRY and CDR2 is SYGVKD. The CDR3 contains 14 residues. J lost 4 bases, V lost 6 bases, and 7 bases had no gene match.

In its sample, this clone is medium-sized. This sequence joins TRBV5-1 and TRBJ1-6; possibly TRBD1 for D (6 bases). This CDR3 has 16 residues. From germline, CDR1 is SGHRS and CDR2 YFSETQ. Between the trimmed V and J ends, which lost 0 bases and 7 bases, there was a span of 14 bases. CDR3 loop: CASSLAVGGPNSPLHF. For the CDR3, the DNA is TGCGCCAGCAGCTTGGCCGTCGGGGGGCCGAATTCACCCCTCCACTTT.

This clone was seen ten or more times. The rearrangement joins TRBV7-3 to TRBJ2-3, with TRBD2 matching over 8 bases. V was clipped by 5 bases and J by 2 bases; unmatched bases: 9. The CDR3 has 16 amino acids. CDR1 and CDR2 (germline): SGHTA, FQGTGA. CDR3 DNA: TGTGCCAGCAGCGTATCGAGCGGGAGACACACAGATACGCAGTATTTT. Translation: CASSVSSGRHTDTQYF.

By share, this clone counts as medium-sized. At the DNA level, this CDR3 is encoded by other sequences in the same sample as well. The V and J genes are TRBV6-1 and TRBJ1-2, with 7 bases that match TRBD1. Germline lookup yields CDR1 MNHNS and CDR2 SASEGT. This CDR3 region has 13 residues. Losses at the gene ends were 6 bases for V and 5 bases for J; bases not matched to a gene: 6. CDR3 sequence reads: CASRTGTLYGYTF. The DNA of the CDR3 is TGTGCCAGCAGGACAGGGACACTATATGGCTACACCTTC.

This clone has a count of ten or more. Distinct nucleotide sequences in the sample also encode this CDR3. The chain uses TRBV12-5 and TRBJ1-3, with 9 bases that match TRBD1. Trimming took 6 bases from V and 6 from J; bases not matched to a gene: 9. CDR1 LGHNT and CDR2 FRNRAP come from the germline V gene. The CDR3 has 15 amino acids. The CDR3 region is CASGRRDREENTIYF. The CDR3 nucleotides are TGTGCTAGTGGGCGCCGGGACAGGGAAGAAAACACCATATATTTT.

J is TRBJ2-2 and V is TRBV6-2 or TRBV6-3; TRBD2 aligns across 15 bases. Germline V lookup: CDR1 MNHEY, CDR2 SVGEGT. The CDR3 length is 20 residues. The V and J ends lost 2 bases and 0 bases, in that order; junction bases with no gene match: 7. Written as DNA, the CDR3 is TGTGCCAGCAGTTACAGCCCGGGACTAGCGGGGGGCCCGAACACCGGGGAGCTGTTTTTT. Its translation: CASSYSPGLAGGPNTGELFF.

This clone was counted at least ten times. The J gene is TRBJ2-3, the V gene TRBV20-1; 13 bases map to TRBD2. The germline V gene has CDR1 DFQATT and CDR2 SNEGSKA (reference sequence). The V and J ends lost 5 bases and 3 bases, in that order; junction bases with no gene match: 14. The CDR3 loop spans 18 amino acids. This CDR3 is CSAQTTSGRVIATDTQYF. The CDR3 nucleotides read TGCAGTGCTCAAACTACTAGCGGGAGGGTTATAGCGACAGATACGCAGTATTTT.

This clone showed up many times. The gene calls are TRBV28 and TRBJ2-1; 7 nucleotides match TRBD2. The CDR3 covers 15 residues. V dropped 8 bases and J dropped 4; count of bases not matched to a gene: 11. CDR1 MDHEN and CDR2 SYDVKM come from the germline V gene. In DNA form, the CDR3 reads TGTGCCAGCTCCCCTCCAGCGGGGATGTACAATGAGCAGTTCTTC. Translating gives CASSPPAGMYNEQFF.

This clone has more than one count but fewer than ten. The chain uses TRBV6-4 and TRBJ2-7; 8 nucleotides agree with TRBD2. The CDR3 extends over 15 amino acids. V gave up 8 bases and J gave up 3 bases; unmatched junction bases: 12. Germline V gene sequence: CDR1 MRHNA, CDR2 SNTAGT. This chain's CDR3 is CASQPPGLGHYEQYF. CDR3 coding DNA: TGTGCCAGCCAGCCCCCGGGACTAGGCCACTACGAGCAGTACTTC.

Ten or more counts support this clone. The chain combines TRBV28 with TRBJ2-7, with D perhaps TRBD1 (6 bases). The CDR3 is made up of 12 amino acids. The V end lost 5 bases, the J end lost 6 bases, and 11 bases lay between the germline ends. CDR1 is MDHEN, CDR2 SYDVKM, per germline. CDR3 nucleotide sequence: TGTGCCAGCAGTGACAGGTCCATCGAGCAGTACTTC. Translating it yields CASSDRSIEQYF.

The V and J genes are TRBV5-1 and TRBJ2-7; weak D call: TRBD1 (6 bases). The CDR3 is made up of 13 amino acids. Trimming cost V 1 base and J 5 bases, with 10 bases left between them. Per germline, CDR1 SGHRS and CDR2 YFSETQ. The CDR3 DNA reads as TGCGCCAGCAGCTTGACCTACAGGGACGAGCAGTACTTC. The encoded protein is CASSLTYRDEQYF.

This chain links TRBV9 with TRBJ2-1, with 10 bases fitting TRBD2. V shed 3 bases and J 6 bases; nucleotides not matched to a gene: 6. The germline gives CDR1 SGDLS, CDR2 YYNGEE. This CDR3 contains 15 residues. The CDR3 sequence: CASSAQAGGPNEQFF. CDR3 nucleotide sequence: TGTGCCAGCAGCGCACAAGCGGGGGGGCCCAATGAGCAGTTCTTC.

This clone was seen once. V and J are TRBV27 and TRBJ1-1; D call uncertain. This CDR3 is built from 12 residues. Trimming left V 2 bases short and J 8 bases short, with 9 bases between. Germline V gene data show CDR1 as MNHEY and CDR2 as SMNVEV (reference sequence). CDR3 protein: CASSLLGSEAFF. In DNA, the CDR3 is TGTGCCAGCAGTTTACTAGGGTCCGAAGCTTTCTTT.

This clone was seen repeatedly, ten times or more. Other DNA sequences of this sample code for an identical CDR3. The chain has TRBV7-3 and TRBJ1-1, with D hard to call. The CDR3 runs 14 residues. Germline CDR1 is SGHTA and CDR2 is FQGTGA. V lost 0 bases to trimming and J lost 4 bases, with 9 bases between them. This chain's CDR3 is CASSLTGSFTEAFF. CDR3 nucleotide sequence: TGTGCCAGCAGCTTAACAGGGTCTTTCACTGAAGCTTTCTTT.

The gene calls are TRBV6-9 and TRBJ1-5; no definite D call. The germline gives CDR1 MNHGY, CDR2 SVAAGI. Trimming removed 2 bases from V and 5 bases from J, with 10 bases in between. CDR3 length: 14 amino acids. CDR3 protein: CASSYRETHQPQHF. The CDR3 DNA reads as TGTGCCAGCAGTTATAGGGAGACACATCAGCCCCAGCATTTT.

This rearrangement joins TRBV19 to TRBJ2-7; a weak D match, TRBD2 (5 bases). In germline, CDR1 is LNHDA, CDR2 SQIVND (reference sequence). Trimming cost V 5 bases and J 3 bases, with 17 bases left between them. The CDR3 contains 15 residues. The CDR3 bases are TGTGCCAGTAGTCCTCCGGGTCCCGGGGTCTACGAGCAGTACTTC. Translating gives CASSPPGPGVYEQYF. Based on the CDR3 plus reference TRBV19 and TRBJ2-7, the full variable domain is DGGITQSPKYLFRKEGQNVTLSCEQNLNHDAMYWYRQDPGQGLRLIYYSQIVNDFQKGDIAEGYSVSREKKESFPLTVTSAQKNPTAFYLCASSPPGPGVYEQYFGPGTRLTVT.

This clone was detected ten times or more. The gene calls are TRBV6-2 or TRBV6-3 and TRBJ2-3; 7 positions match TRBD2. Germline assignment: CDR1 MNHEY and CDR2 SVGEGT. V lost 4 bases, J lost 1 base, and 11 bases stayed unmatched. The CDR3 length is 17 residues. CDR3 amino acids: CASSWRAGLPGTDTQYF. The CDR3 DNA reads TGTGCCAGCAGTTGGCGAGCGGGGCTACCGGGCACAGATACGCAGTATTTT.